The T cell receptor (beta chain) under discussion was sequenced for a study of blood T cells in healthy people across ages (dated by TCRdb to the mid-2010s). At the level of the whole study: Template switching captured roughly one uniquely barcoded TCR beta cDNA molecule per two T cells in model experiments. The donors were divided into four age groups: young (average 16 years), middle-aged (approximately 42), aged (around 59) and long-lived (about 84). Using deep sequencing normalized with unique cDNA molecular identifiers, the study measured how TCR beta repertoire diversity changes with age. Using the same blood draw, the study looked at two additional independent replicas of 1 million unique cDNA reads for two donors, one aged 18 to 30 and the other aged 80 or older. To avoid experimental bias, donors of different ages were distributed randomly across sequencing lanes.

The 40 or so donors, aged about 6 to 100 years, were systemically healthy Caucasian individuals from Russia. Each donor gave 9 to 10 milliliters of peripheral blood, collected into EDTA-treated Vacutainer tubes. PBMCs were isolated by Ficoll-Paque density-gradient centrifugation, with at least 7 million obtained per sample. Trizol reagent was used to extract total RNA from PBMCs, with at least 5.5 micrograms per sample. The percentages of naive CD45RAhigh/CD27high T cells were determined by flow cytometry on a PBMC aliquot from every donor. In regard to this clonotype: Its antigen remains unidentified. No much larger clone exists at a distance of one base, and base qualities are not known.

The library relied on 5' RACE. The listed sequencing device is Illumina HiSeq 2500. The second PCR ran for roughly 7 to 11 cycles and used a J-beta primer mix along with a sample-barcoded 5' primer. A template-switch 5' adaptor carrying 12 random nucleotides introduced a unique molecular identifier onto each TCR beta cDNA molecule. Each sample yielded at least 2.5 million CDR3-containing paired-end reads. First-strand cDNA was synthesized from all RNA with the Mint cDNA synthesis kit, primed by a TRBC-specific oligonucleotide. After uracil-DNA glycosylase treatment, a first 18-cycle PCR used universal primers M1SS and BC2_uni_R on all cDNA. In the paper's pipeline: For normalization, 1 million high-quality reads were randomly selected from each sample, with every read carrying a distinct molecular identifier. Instead of being binned into consensus sequences, reads with shared molecular identifiers were discarded. CDR3 identification, clonotype clustering and error correction used MiTCR with a Q25 quality threshold and the strictest error-elimination algorithm. A nonparametric unseen species model with Euler transformation was used to estimate lower-bound total TCR beta diversity. TCRdb reanalyzed the raw reads on its own, using fastp at Q25 for trimming and MiXCR for clone calling, and kept in-frame beta chains. Rows with one shared CDR3 protein collapse into an entry with the most common genes and DNA. These V and J calls rely on TCRdb rather than the paper's analysis. In all, the sample holds about 780,000 distinct CDR3 sequences, and roughly 46% of those were seen once. The ten biggest clones cover 15% to 20% of the sample.

Overall study results and their limits: Compared with the aged group, the long-lived group had more naive CD4+ T cells, fewer expanded clones and increased TCR diversity, a pattern suggesting age selection. Observed TCR beta diversity per million T cells fell roughly linearly with age, and a significant reduction was already apparent by age around 44. Estimates of total diversity from one million sequenced T cells were regarded as lower bounds and underestimates. Because the CMV infection status of the donors was unknown, age-related changes in expanded clonotypes may potentially have been confounded. A strong correlation was found between observed TCR beta diversity and the percentage of naive T cells measured by flow cytometry. Conclusive comparison of naive and antigen-experienced compartments was prevented by the profiling of bulk unsorted PBMCs.

V ends up 5 bases short and J 7 bases short, with an unmatched junction base count of 16. The germline V gene gives CDR1 as SGHRS and CDR2 as YFSETQ. Reading from cysteine to phenylalanine, the CDR3 counts 16 amino acids. Only the CDR3 portion is preserved as DNA: 48 bases, with reading frame beginning at the first base. The sample consisted of blood. This TCR came from an older man in good health. The chain is encoded by TRBV5-1 joined to TRBJ2-7; TRBD2 fits 9 bases in the junction. The CDR3 here reads CASSLRPGLADNEQYF. The base sequence is TGCGCCAGCAGTTTGAGACCGGGACTAGCAGACAATGAGCAGTACTTC.